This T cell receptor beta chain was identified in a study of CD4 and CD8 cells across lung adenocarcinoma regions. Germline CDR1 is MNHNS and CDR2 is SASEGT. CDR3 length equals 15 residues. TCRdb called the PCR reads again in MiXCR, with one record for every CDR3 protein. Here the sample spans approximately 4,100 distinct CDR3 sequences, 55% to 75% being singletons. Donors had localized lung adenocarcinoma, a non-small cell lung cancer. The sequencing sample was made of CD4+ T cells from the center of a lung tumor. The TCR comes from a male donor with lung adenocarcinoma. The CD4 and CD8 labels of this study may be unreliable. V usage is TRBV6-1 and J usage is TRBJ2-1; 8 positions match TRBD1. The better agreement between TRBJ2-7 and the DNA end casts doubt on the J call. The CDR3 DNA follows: TGTGCCAGCAGTAAACAGGGGGGTTCCTACAATGAGCAGTACTTC. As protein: CASSKQGGSYNEQYF.